Here is one T cell receptor (beta chain) with its context. Antigen specificity is unknown. This sample stems from a study of blood T cells in healthy people across ages. Study-level results: Because donor CMV status was unknown, expanded clonotype changes were possibly confounded. Age showed a roughly linear inverse relationship with TCR beta diversity per million T cells.

Then a second PCR, running about 6 to 12 cycles, was carried out with a sample-barcoded 5' primer and a J-beta primer mix. MiXCR was run by TCRdb on the 5' RACE reads, yielding one entry per CDR3 protein. The sample carries some 750,000 distinct CDR3 sequences, about a fifth recorded once. The receptor's source is a man between 65 and 80 years old in good health. The sample comprised blood.

The CDR3 DNA sequence: TGCAGTGCTAGAAGGGTGGAACAGGCCAGCAATGAGCAGTTCTTC. Its translation: CSARRVEQASNEQFF. The rearrangement uses TRBV20-1 and TRBJ2-5; D is possibly TRBD1 (5 bases). TRBJ2-1 matches the DNA end more closely, so the J call is doubtful. Per the germline V gene, CDR1 is DFQATT and CDR2 is SNEGSKA (reference sequence). This CDR3 spans 15 amino acids.